This T cell receptor (beta chain) was captured in a study of vaccination and CD4 T cells after COVID-19. Overall study: Stimulation of the cells used overlapping spike peptide pools from SARS-CoV-2 and from the common cold coronaviruses HCoV-NL63, HCoV-OC43 and HCoV-229E.

This clonotype was picked up a small number of times. Its antigen is not identified. Scientists ran DNA taken from cultured CD4+ T cells through the Oncomine TCR Beta short-read assay for sequencing. MiXCR, run by TCRdb on the PCR reads, gives a single entry per CDR3 protein. Altogether thousands of distinct CDR3 sequences are present, over 45% being singletons, with the ten largest covering about 18%. Treatment reported: approximately 11-day PBMC culture with coronavirus spike peptide pools or control peptides (ViraFEST assay). Before the COVID-19 pandemic (2011-2018), CD4+ T cells were obtained from the unexposed donor. Deletions cut 5 bases from V and 8 bases from J, with 18 bases between. The CDR3 is made up of 14 amino acids. CDR1 and CDR2 (germline): LNHDA, SQIVND (reference sequence).

Sequencing used CD4+ T cells from blood, cultured in vitro. The source of this sequence is a human donor in good health. The gene calls are TRBV19 and TRBJ1-2; tentative D call: TRBD1 (5 bases). The CDR3 reads CASSFGQGDVGYTF. The CDR3 region has the DNA TGTGCCAGTAGTTTTGGCCAGGGAGACGTCGGCTACACCTTC.